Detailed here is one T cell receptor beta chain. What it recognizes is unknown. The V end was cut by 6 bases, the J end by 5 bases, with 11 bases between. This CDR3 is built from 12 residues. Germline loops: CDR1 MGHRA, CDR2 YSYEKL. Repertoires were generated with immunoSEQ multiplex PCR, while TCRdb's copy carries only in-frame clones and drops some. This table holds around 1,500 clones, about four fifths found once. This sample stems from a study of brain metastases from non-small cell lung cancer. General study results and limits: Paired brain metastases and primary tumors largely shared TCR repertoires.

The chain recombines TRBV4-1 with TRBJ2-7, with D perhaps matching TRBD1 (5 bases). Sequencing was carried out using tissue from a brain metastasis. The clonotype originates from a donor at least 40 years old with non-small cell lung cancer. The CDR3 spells CASRDSADEQYF. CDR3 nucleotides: TGCGCCAGCAGAGACAGCGCGGACGAGCAGTACTTC.